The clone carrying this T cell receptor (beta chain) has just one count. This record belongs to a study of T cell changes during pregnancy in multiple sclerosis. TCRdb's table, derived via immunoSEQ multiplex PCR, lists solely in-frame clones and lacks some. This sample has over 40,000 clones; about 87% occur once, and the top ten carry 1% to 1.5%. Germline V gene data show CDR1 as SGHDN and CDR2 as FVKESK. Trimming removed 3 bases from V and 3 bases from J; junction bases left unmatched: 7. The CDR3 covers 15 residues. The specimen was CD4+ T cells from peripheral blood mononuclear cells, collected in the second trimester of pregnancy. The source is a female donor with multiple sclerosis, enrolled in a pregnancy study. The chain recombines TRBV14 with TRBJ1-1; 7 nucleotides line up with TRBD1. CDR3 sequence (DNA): TGTGCCAGCAGCCAGATTCAGGGGGTTTACACTGAAGCTTTCTTT. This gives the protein CASSQIQGVYTEAFF.